This T cell receptor beta chain derives from a study of lymphopenia after photon versus proton radiotherapy (dated by TCRdb to between 2017 and 2020). Concerning the study at large: In patients with gastrointestinal tumors who developed high-grade lymphopenia, the study compared the immunological effects of photon radiation therapy with those of proton radiation therapy. A cohort of about 22 patients with gastrointestinal tumors who received either photon or proton therapy and subsequently developed lymphopenia was included. The study aimed to characterize how the two radiation modalities differ in their impact on the immune system. Overall results and qualifications from the work: The survival association was examined only in patients who died, and the authors described better survival with proton therapy as a possibility, not as a demonstrated result. During treatment, patients who received photon therapy lost naive T cells and TCR diversity and gained effector/memory populations, whereas patients who received proton therapy remained relatively stable. Across the cohort, an inverse correlation was found between a larger post-nadir drop in TCR diversity and overall survival time among patients who died. Once the lymphocyte count had reached its nadir, the repertoires of photon-treated patients showed oligoclonal expansion, particularly of CD8+ Temra cells, and this expansion drove the decline in diversity.

Points on this clone: Its antigen target is currently unknown. No base qualities exist here, and no much larger clone lies one base off it.

The library relied on the immunoSEQ multiplex PCR assay. T cell repertoires were profiled by deep sequencing of rearranged TCR beta loci, alongside multiparametric flow cytometry. TCRdb obtained this table from immuneACCESS and retained in-frame rearrangements with V and J assigned. These tables miss some clones; where compared with another copy, unresolved V genes account for less than half of the shortfall, and the remainder is unexplained. This sample has roughly 63,000 clones in its table, and about 88% of those were observed once. Together, the top ten hold about 2% of the sample. The sequence derives from a man between 60 and 75 years old with pancreatic cancer. The source material was peripheral blood, sampled from a patient treated with proton-based radiotherapy.

The CDR3 protein sequence reads: CASSPGRSTDTQYF. The nucleotides are TGTGCCAGCAGCCCCGGGAGAAGCACAGATACGCAGTATTTT. The sequence is built from TRBV7-2 and TRBJ2-3; the D region possibly corresponds to TRBD2 (6 bases align). The germline V gene provides CDR1 SGHTA and CDR2 FQGNSA. Counted from cysteine to phenylalanine, this CDR3 has 14 amino acids. Only the CDR3 part of the read is kept: 42 bases, read in frame from the first base. Trimming costs V 5 bases and J 0 bases, and their ends lie 9 bases apart.